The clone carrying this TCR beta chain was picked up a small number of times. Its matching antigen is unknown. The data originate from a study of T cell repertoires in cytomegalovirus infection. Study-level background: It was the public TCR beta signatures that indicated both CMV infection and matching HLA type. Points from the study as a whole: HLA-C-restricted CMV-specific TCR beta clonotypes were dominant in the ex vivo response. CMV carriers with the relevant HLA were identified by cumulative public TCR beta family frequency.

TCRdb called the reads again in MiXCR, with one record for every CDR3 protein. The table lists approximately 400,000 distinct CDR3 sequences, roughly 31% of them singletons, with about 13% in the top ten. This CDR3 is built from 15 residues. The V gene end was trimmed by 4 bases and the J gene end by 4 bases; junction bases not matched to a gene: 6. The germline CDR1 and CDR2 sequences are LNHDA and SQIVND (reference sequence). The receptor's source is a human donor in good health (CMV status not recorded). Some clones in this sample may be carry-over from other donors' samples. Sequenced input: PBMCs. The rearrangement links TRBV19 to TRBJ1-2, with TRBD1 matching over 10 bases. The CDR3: CASSKQGTGVYGYTF. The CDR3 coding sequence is TGTGCCAGTAGTAAACAAGGGACAGGGGTCTATGGCTACACCTTC.